One sample yielded the 26 T cell receptor beta chains listed below, sequenced in a study. MiXCR was run by TCRdb on the 5' RACE reads, yielding one entry per CDR3 protein. The sample yields about 32,000 distinct CDR3 sequences, about a quarter seen once. The sorted Tregs were CD4+CD25+CD127-/low cells. The sample was tumor-infiltrating Tregs sorted from the breast tumor. The origin of the receptors is a female donor with breast cancer.

This rearrangement joins TRBV6-2 or TRBV6-3 to TRBJ2-7; D unresolved. The length of the CDR3 is 12 residues. V was pared by 2 bases and J by 4 bases, with 6 bases between. Germline V CDR1 and CDR2: MNHEY, SVGEGT. The CDR3: CASSYVPYEQYF. CDR3 DNA: TGTGCCAGCAGTTACGTCCCTTACGAGCAGTACTTC.

The rearrangement links TRBV11-2 to TRBJ1-1; no reliable D call. This CDR3 comprises 14 residues. The germline V and J ends were trimmed by 6 bases and 7 bases, with 18 bases remaining between them. In germline, CDR1 is SGHAT, CDR2 FQNNGV. The CDR3 coding sequence is TGTGCCAGCAGTCCCATTACAAAGAGGTTTGAAGCTTTCTTT. Translated: CASSPITKRFEAFF.

This clonotype was seen a handful of times. The genes are TRBV29-1 and TRBJ1-1; D is unclear. Germline-derived CDR1 and CDR2 are SQVTM and ANQGSEA. CDR3 length equals 10 residues. Trimming left V 8 bases short and J 7 bases short, with 11 bases between. The CDR3 DNA reads TGCAGCACCCCCGAAAGTGAAGCTTTCTTT. This sequence encodes CSTPESEAFF.

Relative to its sample, this clonotype is medium-sized. The rearrangement uses TRBV6-5 and TRBJ2-7; possibly TRBD2 for D (6 bases). CDR3 length: 14 amino acids. Germline V lookup: CDR1 MNHEY, CDR2 SVGAGI. Trimming pared 6 bases from V and 1 base from J, leaving 13 bases between. CDR3 DNA sequence: TGTGCCAGCAGATTAGCGGACGGGTCCTACGAGCAGTACTTC. It specifies CASRLADGSYEQYF.

CDR3: CAWEGVAGSYNEQFF. Written as DNA, the CDR3 is TGTGCCTGGGAGGGGGTAGCAGGGTCCTACAATGAGCAGTTCTTC. The genes are TRBV30 and TRBJ2-1; a possible D gene is TRBD1 (6 bases). From germline, CDR1 is GTSNPN and CDR2 SVGIG (reference sequence). This CDR3 region has 15 residues. Trimming cost V 5 bases and J 1 base, with 15 bases left between them.

V usage is TRBV7-6 and J usage is TRBJ2-1, with 8 bases aligning to TRBD2. J lost 3 bases, V lost 4 bases, and 5 bases had no gene match. The CDR3 sequence is 15 residues long. CDR1 and CDR2 from the germline V gene are SGHVS and FNYEAQ. The CDR3 DNA reads TGTGCCAGCAGCTCACGGGGGGGCTGCTACAATGAGCAGTTCTTC. Translation gives CASSSRGGCYNEQFF.

The chain carries TRBV24-1 and TRBJ2-1, with D possibly matching TRBD1 (5 bases). The CDR3 is made up of 15 amino acids. Germline V gene sequence: CDR1 KGHDR, CDR2 SFDVKD. Trimming removed 4 bases at V and 0 bases at J, with 9 bases between. CDR3 bases: TGTGCCACCAGTGAGTGGACAAGCTCCTACAATGAGCAGTTCTTC. Translation gives CATSEWTSSYNEQFF.

The CDR3 region has the DNA TGCAGTGCTAGAGCATTTACGGGCAATCAGCCCCAGCATTTT. Translated, it gives CSARAFTGNQPQHF. This rearrangement joins TRBV20-1 to TRBJ1-5; unclear D gene. V gave up 1 base and J gave up 2 bases, with 9 bases separating them. The length of the CDR3 is 14 residues. Germline CDR1 DFQATT, CDR2 SNEGSKA (reference sequence).

This clonotype has just a few counts. The chain links TRBV12-3 or TRBV12-4 to TRBJ1-5; D gene uncertain. V was clipped by 6 bases and J by 4 bases, with 13 bases between them. This CDR3 comprises 14 residues. The DNA of the CDR3 is TGTGCCAGCAGACCGGGCGGTTTGAATCAGCCCCAGCATTTT. Its translation: CASRPGGLNQPQHF.

This clonotype was detected ten times or more. The chain has TRBV10-1 and TRBJ2-3; D gene ambiguous. The CDR3 length is 13 residues. From germline, CDR1 is WNHNN and CDR2 SYGVQD (reference sequence). Between the trimmed V and J ends, which lost 4 bases and 2 bases, there was a span of 7 bases. The DNA of the CDR3 is TGCGCCAGCAGTGCCTTTCCCACAGATACGCAGTATTTT. It encodes CASSAFPTDTQYF.

A note on this clonotype: No conserved phenylalanine or tryptophan is present at the end of the CDR3, so a read error is the likely explanation. The chain is built from TRBV12-3 or TRBV12-4 and TRBJ1-5, with a possible D match to TRBD1 (5 bases). Trimming took off 8 bases at V and 2 bases at J, with 19 bases between the two ends. The CDR3 has 16 amino acids. The CDR3 DNA reads TGTGCCAGCTCCATTTTCAAATGGGGGGGCAATCAGCCCCAGCATCTT. Protein sequence: CASSIFKWGGNQPQHL.

Here the CDR3 DNA reads TGTGCCAGCAGCCCCCATCGCGGGGGCTACAATGAGCAGTTCTTC. Its translation: CASSPHRGGYNEQFF. The V and J genes are TRBV7-2 and TRBJ2-1, with 7 bases matching TRBD2. This CDR3 has 15 residues. Germline V gene data show CDR1 as SGHTA and CDR2 as FQGNSA. V dropped 5 bases and J dropped 3; count of bases not matched to a gene: 7.

The table lists this clonotype with a few counts. The V and J genes are TRBV6-5 and TRBJ2-1, with D possibly matching TRBD2 (6 bases). Germline assignment: CDR1 MNHEY and CDR2 SVGAGI. V lost 0 bases and J lost 5, with 11 bases in between. The CDR3 loop spans 15 amino acids. DNA for the CDR3: TGTGCCAGCAGTTACTCTGGCGGGATGAACAATGAGCAGTTCTTC. Its translation: CASSYSGGMNNEQFF.

V is TRBV25-1 and J is TRBJ2-1; D is tentatively TRBD1 or TRBD2 (5 bases each). CDR1 is MGHDK and CDR2 is SYGVNS in the germline V gene. The CDR3 has 14 amino acids. The germline V and J ends were trimmed by 10 bases and 2 bases, with 15 bases remaining between them. CDR3 DNA: TGTGCCACCTCGACCGGGACCCCCTACAATGAGCAGTTCTTC. Its translation is CATSTGTPYNEQFF.

With regard to this clonotype: Possible read error: a much larger clone is one base away. The chain combines TRBV7-6 with TRBJ1-4; D call uncertain. This CDR3 contains 10 residues. The V gene's germline CDR1 is SGHVS and CDR2 FNYEAQ. The CDR3 DNA follows: TGTGCCAGCGTTTGGGGAGAACTGTCTTTT. This gives the protein CASVWGELSF.

This clonotype occurred many times. This chain joins TRBV7-3 and TRBJ2-7, with D tentatively TRBD1 (5 bases). The CDR3 is 13 residues long. Germline lookup yields CDR1 SGHTA and CDR2 FQGTGA. V was pared by 4 bases and J by 6 bases, with 13 bases between. The CDR3 reads CASSSDQQGEQYF. As DNA, the CDR3 is TGTGCCAGCAGCTCGGACCAGCAGGGCGAGCAGTACTTC.

This clonotype was observed many times. The chain uses TRBV15 and TRBJ2-1; 9 positions agree with TRBD1. V lost 0 bases to trimming and J lost 4 bases; unmatched junction nucleotides: 7. The CDR3 covers 17 residues. Looked up from germline, CDR1 is LNHNV and CDR2 is YYDKDF (reference sequence). The DNA of the CDR3 is TGTGCCACCAGCAGAGAGGGTGGGACAGGGACGTACAATGAGCAGTTCTTC. Its translation is CATSREGGTGTYNEQFF.

This clonotype was observed at least ten times. The chain joins TRBV11-2 to TRBJ2-3; D remains unclear. Germline CDR1 reads SGHAT; CDR2 reads FQNNGV. V was trimmed by 2 bases and J by 4 bases, leaving 4 bases between them. CDR3 length equals 12 residues. This chain's CDR3 is CASSLRSDTQYF. The CDR3 DNA is TGTGCCAGCAGCTTAAGGTCAGATACGCAGTATTTT.

At least ten counts were recorded for this clonotype. The chain combines TRBV4-2 with TRBJ1-1, with 7 bases matching TRBD1. J gave up 4 bases and V 2 bases, and 7 bases lay outside the gene matches. CDR3 length: 15 residues. Germline V gives CDR1 LGHNA, CDR2 YNFKEQ. In nucleotides, the CDR3 is TGTGCCAGCAGCCAACGCACAGGGGATCGCACTGAAGCTTTCTTT. Amino acid sequence: CASSQRTGDRTEAFF.

This clonotype was counted at least ten times. At one end the junction does not follow the germline gene, possibly because of a read error. The rearrangement uses TRBV19 and TRBJ1-1; D is unresolved. CDR1 and CDR2 from the germline V gene are LNHDA and SQIVND (reference sequence). This CDR3 is built from 11 residues. The CDR3 DNA reads TGTGCCAGTAGTCAAACAGCGGGCTTGGACTTT. Translating gives CASSQTAGLDF.

The J gene is TRBJ1-5, the V gene TRBV2, with D hard to call. This CDR3 has 15 amino acids. Looked up from germline, CDR1 is SNHLY and CDR2 is FYNNEI. V lost 6 bases to trimming and J lost 2 bases, with 14 bases between them. The CDR3 spells CASRREEFRNQPQHF. The CDR3 DNA is TGTGCCAGCAGGAGGGAGGAGTTCCGCAATCAGCCCCAGCATTTT.

Details on this clonotype: With a much larger clone just one base away, this may be a read error. J is TRBJ2-1 and V is TRBV24-1, with 7 bases that match TRBD1. Germline V lookup: CDR1 KGHDR, CDR2 SFDVKD. Losses at the gene ends were 3 bases for V and 0 bases for J; bases not matched to a gene: 4. The length of the CDR3 is 16 residues. CDR3 sequence reads: CATSDLSGGSYNEQFF. The CDR3 DNA is TGTGCCACCAGTGATCTTTCAGGGGGCTCCTACAATGAGCAGTTCTTC.

The chain carries TRBV4-1 and TRBJ1-5; D is uncertain. CDR1 is MGHRA, CDR2 YSYEKL, per germline. This CDR3 has 12 amino acids. V lost 8 bases and J lost 2, with 7 bases in between. The CDR3 here is CASGRGNQPQHF. CDR3 coding DNA: TGCGCCAGCGGCCGGGGCAATCAGCCCCAGCATTTT.

There are many counts of this clonotype. The V and J genes are TRBV20-1 and TRBJ2-1, with 9 bases fitting TRBD2. CDR3 length: 13 residues. The germline V gene encodes CDR1 DFQATT and CDR2 SNEGSKA (reference sequence). With 5 bases clipped from V and 5 bases from J, the junction kept 4 bases outside the gene matches. This CDR3 is CSAWTSVNNEQFF. The DNA for the CDR3 is TGCAGTGCTTGGACTAGCGTTAACAATGAGCAGTTCTTC.

This clonotype was seen many times. The chain employs TRBV3-1 and TRBJ2-1; 12 nucleotides match TRBD2. The CDR3 totals 19 residues. Per germline, CDR1 LGHDT and CDR2 YNNKEL (reference sequence). J lost 4 bases, V lost 0 bases, and 10 bases had no gene match. CDR3 DNA: TGTGCCAGCAGCCAAGAGCAAGAAGTTCTAGCGGGAGGGTACAATGAGCAGTTCTTC. This translates into CASSQEQEVLAGGYNEQFF.

The chain employs TRBV20-1 and TRBJ2-7; 8 bases agree with TRBD2. The CDR3 consists of 15 residues. Germline CDR1 reads DFQATT; CDR2 reads SNEGSKA (reference sequence). V was clipped by 3 bases and J by 0 bases; unmatched bases: 7. In DNA form, the CDR3 reads TGCAGTGCTAGGACTAGCGCCCAGGGCTCCTACGAGCAGTACTTC. Amino acid sequence: CSARTSAQGSYEQYF.